This is a list of T cell receptor beta chains from one sample in a study of T cell responses to AZD1222 COVID-19 vaccine. Profiling relied on immunoSEQ multiplex PCR, and the TCRdb table lists in-frame clones only, not all of them. The sample shows around 78,000 clones, around 90% of them seen only once. Sequenced here: peripheral blood, sampled 28 days after the second AZD1222 dose. The receptors here all came from an adult who received the AZD1222 COVID-19 vaccine. Each CDR3 is given without its conserved first and last residue. The order of the fields is V gene, J gene, CDR3 protein.

v_gene: TRBV28; j_gene: TRBJ1-6; CDR3aa: ASNLGQISPLH
v_gene: TRBV19; j_gene: TRBJ1-1; CDR3aa: ASSMRGQMTEAF
v_gene: TRBV9; j_gene: TRBJ1-2; CDR3aa: ASSVERGSYT
v_gene: TRBV5-1; j_gene: TRBJ2-3; CDR3aa: ASSPGLATDTQY
v_gene: TRBV3-1/TRBV3-2; j_gene: TRBJ1-5; CDR3aa: ASSESNGQPQH
v_gene: TRBV23-1; j_gene: TRBJ1-5; CDR3aa: ASSCPGSESGNQPQH
v_gene: TRBV3-1/TRBV3-2; j_gene: TRBJ2-3; CDR3aa: ATGDPRTDTQY
v_gene: TRBV19; j_gene: TRBJ2-3; CDR3aa: ASIPPSSGGVGDTQY
v_gene: TRBV3-1/TRBV3-2; j_gene: TRBJ2-5; CDR3aa: ASGPGLAGGQETQY
v_gene: TRBV2; j_gene: TRBJ2-1; CDR3aa: ASIRRMENNEQF
v_gene: TRBV4-2; j_gene: TRBJ1-6; CDR3aa: ASSQEAARLNSPLH
v_gene: TRBV11-3; j_gene: TRBJ2-7; CDR3aa: ASSRTGSYEQY
v_gene: TRBV18; j_gene: TRBJ2-7; CDR3aa: ASAGGVQLEQY
v_gene: TRBV7-2; j_gene: TRBJ1-4; CDR3aa: ASSLGGAGEKLF
v_gene: TRBV4-1; j_gene: TRBJ1-1; CDR3aa: ASSQIGRNTEAF
v_gene: TRBV6-2/TRBV6-3; j_gene: TRBJ1-6; CDR3aa: ASSSTAGNSPLH
v_gene: TRBV3-1/TRBV3-2; j_gene: TRBJ1-1; CDR3aa: ASSRAQGSTEAF
v_gene: TRBV11-2; j_gene: TRBJ1-2; CDR3aa: ASSLRGQSYGYT
v_gene: TRBV6-5; j_gene: TRBJ1-3; CDR3aa: ASKGPISGNTIY
v_gene: TRBV6-5; j_gene: TRBJ2-2; CDR3aa: ASSYPRVPGELF